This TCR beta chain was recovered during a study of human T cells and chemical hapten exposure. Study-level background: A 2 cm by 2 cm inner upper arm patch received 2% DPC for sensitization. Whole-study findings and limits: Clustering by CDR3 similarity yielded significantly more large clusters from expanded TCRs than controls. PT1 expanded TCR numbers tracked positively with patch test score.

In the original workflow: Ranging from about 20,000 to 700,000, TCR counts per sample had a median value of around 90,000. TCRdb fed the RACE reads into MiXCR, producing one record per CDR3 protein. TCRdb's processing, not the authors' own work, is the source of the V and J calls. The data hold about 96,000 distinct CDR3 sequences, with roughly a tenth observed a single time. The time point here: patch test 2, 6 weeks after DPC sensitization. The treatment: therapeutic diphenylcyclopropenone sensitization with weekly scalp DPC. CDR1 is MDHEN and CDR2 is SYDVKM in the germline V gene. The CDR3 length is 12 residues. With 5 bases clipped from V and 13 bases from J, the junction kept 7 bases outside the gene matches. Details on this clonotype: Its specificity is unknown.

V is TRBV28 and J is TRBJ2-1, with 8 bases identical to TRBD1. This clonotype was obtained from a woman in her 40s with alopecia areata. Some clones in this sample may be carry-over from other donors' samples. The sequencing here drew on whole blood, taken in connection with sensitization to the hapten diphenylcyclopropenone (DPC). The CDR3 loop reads CASSGQGLDQFF. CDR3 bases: TGTGCCAGCAGTGGACAGGGACTCGACCAGTTCTTC.